Presented here are 2 T cell receptor beta chains from one specimen sequenced in a study of blood T cell dynamics during melanoma immunotherapy. This table comes from immunoSEQ multiplex PCR, and its TCRdb copy is limited to in-frame clones, with some not included. The sample gives under 15,000 clones, approximately 84% of which show up once; roughly 9% is in the top ten. Time point described: pre-treatment baseline. The sequencing used blood, collected from a patient treated with checkpoint blockade. The receptors were sampled from a human donor with melanoma.

V usage is TRBV5-1 and J usage is TRBJ2-2; D call uncertain. CDR1 and CDR2 from the germline V gene are SGHRS and YFSETQ. The V and J ends lost 0 bases and 1 base respectively, with 4 bases between them. The CDR3 sequence is 14 residues long. The CDR3 reads CASSLALNTGELFF. The CDR3 bases are TGCGCCAGCAGCTTGGCCCTGAACACCGGGGAGCTGTTTTTT.

The chain couples TRBV6-5 to TRBJ2-5; D not certain. CDR1 is MNHEY and CDR2 is SVGAGI in the germline V gene. The V and J ends lost 2 bases and 7 bases respectively, with 5 bases between them. The CDR3 length is 11 residues. CDR3 DNA: TGTGCCAGCAGTTACGGTGGGACCCAGTACTTC. Translation: CASSYGGTQYF.